A single sample is the source of the 30 T cell receptor beta chains below, sequenced in a study of cytomegalovirus exposure and HLA in healthy donors. Clones were read by immunoSEQ multiplex PCR, and TCRdb kept only the in-frame ones, dropping some. The sample yields about 160,000 clones, 85% to 90% seen once. Input material: PBMCs. The receptors were sampled from a man aged 18 to 30 in good health and CMV-seropositive.

This chain connects TRBV6-6 to TRBJ1-1; D ambiguous. V gave up 4 bases and J gave up 11 bases, with 14 bases separating them. CDR3 size: 12 residues. CDR1 is MNHNY, CDR2 SVGAGI, per germline (reference sequence). The chain's CDR3 is CASSSWTESAFF. CDR3 nucleotides: TGTGCCAGCAGTTCCTGGACTGAGTCGGCTTTCTTT.

This chain links TRBV11-3 with TRBJ2-7; D is unresolved. Germline V gene lookup returns CDR1 SGHNT and CDR2 YENEEA. CDR3 size: 16 residues. Trimming cost V 2 bases and J 3 bases, with 17 bases left between them. The CDR3 loop reads CASSLSPVQLLYEQYF. In DNA form, the CDR3 reads TGTGCCAGCAGCTTAAGTCCGGTACAGCTCCTCTACGAGCAGTACTTC. The full variable domain, completed using reference TRBV11-3 and TRBJ2-7, is EAGVVQSPRYKIIEKKQPVAFWCNPISGHNTLYWYLQNLGQGPELLIRYENEEAVDDSQLPKDRFSAERLKGVDSTLKIQPAELGDSAVYLCASSLSPVQLLYEQYFGPGTRLTVT.

The J gene is TRBJ1-5, the V gene TRBV7-8; 8 nucleotides align to TRBD1. The V and J ends lost 1 base and 5 bases, in that order; junction bases with no gene match: 16. The CDR3 runs to 19 residues. Germline V gene sequence: CDR1 SGHVS, CDR2 FQNEAQ. CDR3 nucleotides: TGTGCCAGCAGCTTAGGAACCTTCCGACAGGGGCGGGGCTATCAGCCCCAGCATTTT. The encoded protein is CASSLGTFRQGRGYQPQHF. Combining the CDR3 with reference TRBV7-8 and TRBJ1-5 gives the whole variable domain GAGVSQSPRYKVAKRGQDVALRCDPISGHVSLFWYQQALGQGPEFLTYFQNEAQLDKSGLPSDRFFAERPEGSVSTLKIQRTQQEDSAVYLCASSLGTFRQGRGYQPQHFGDGTRLSIL.

This clone was detected once. The CDR3 loop is CASSQVGTSGRDEQFF. CDR3 nucleotides: TGCGCCAGCAGCCAAGTGGGGACTAGCGGGAGAGATGAGCAGTTCTTC. This chain joins TRBV4-1 and TRBJ2-1; TRBD2 aligns across 14 bases. V lost 1 base, J lost 8 bases, and 4 bases stayed unmatched. This CDR3 contains 16 residues. The germline V gene encodes CDR1 MGHRA and CDR2 YSYEKL.

The chain has TRBV7-8 and TRBJ2-7, with D possibly matching TRBD1 (5 bases). Germline CDR1 SGHVS, CDR2 FQNEAQ. V was trimmed by 0 bases and J by 2 bases, leaving 8 bases between them. CDR3 length: 14 residues. The CDR3, as DNA: TGTGCCAGCAGCTTAGCGACAGAGACCTACGAGCAGTACTTC. This sequence encodes CASSLATETYEQYF. Together with reference TRBV7-8 and TRBJ2-7, the CDR3 gives the full variable domain: GAGVSQSPRYKVAKRGQDVALRCDPISGHVSLFWYQQALGQGPEFLTYFQNEAQLDKSGLPSDRFFAERPEGSVSTLKIQRTQQEDSAVYLCASSLATETYEQYFGPGTRLTVT.

The chain couples TRBV5-4 to TRBJ2-2; 7 bases match TRBD2. Germline CDR1 is SGHNT and CDR2 is YYREEE (reference sequence). CDR3 length equals 15 residues. Trimming cost V 0 bases and J 5 bases; bases outside gene matches: 4. The CDR3 DNA sequence: TGTGCCAGCAGCTTGGGCGGGAGAGGGACCGGGGAGCTGTTTTTT. It encodes CASSLGGRGTGELFF.

The chain joins TRBV10-2 to TRBJ1-1; D gene ambiguous. V lost 0 bases, J lost 0 bases, and 8 bases lay in between. The CDR3 consists of 15 residues. Germline CDR1 and CDR2: WSHSY and SAAADI. CDR3 residues: CASSESTGLNTEAFF. The CDR3 nucleotides are TGCGCCAGCAGTGAGTCAACGGGTTTGAACACTGAAGCTTTCTTT.

The chain carries TRBV7-8 and TRBJ2-7, with a possible D match to TRBD2 (6 bases). The germline V and J ends were trimmed by 1 base and 7 bases, with 20 bases remaining between them. CDR1 and CDR2 from the germline V gene are SGHVS and FQNEAQ. There are 16 residues in the CDR3. The CDR3 DNA reads TGTGCCAGCAGCTTAGAAAGGTGGGCAGGGCGGGGTGAGCAGTACTTC. It specifies CASSLERWAGRGEQYF.

The V and J genes are TRBV6-1 and TRBJ2-7; tentatively, D is TRBD1 (6 bases). Germline V gene sequence: CDR1 MNHNS, CDR2 SASEGT. V was trimmed by 4 bases and J by 0 bases, leaving 10 bases between them. The CDR3 has 14 amino acids. The DNA for the CDR3 is TGTGCCAGCAGTGGGACAGCAAACTCCTACGAGCAGTACTTC. The encoded protein is CASSGTANSYEQYF.

The chain links TRBV5-1 to TRBJ2-5; 8 bases are a match to TRBD1. The V gene end was trimmed by 4 bases and the J gene end by 5 bases; junction bases not matched to a gene: 10. Germline lookup yields CDR1 SGHRS and CDR2 YFSETQ. This CDR3 is built from 15 residues. The DNA of the CDR3 is TGCGCCAGCAGCGACGGACAGGGAAGGTTGGAGACCCAGTACTTC. Protein sequence: CASSDGQGRLETQYF.

The CDR3 region is CASSPGLAGLNTGELFF. The CDR3 bases are TGTGCCAGCAGCCCGGGACTAGCGGGATTGAACACCGGGGAGCTGTTTTTT. The chain carries TRBV7-6 and TRBJ2-2; 13 bases match TRBD2. Trimming at V came to 5 bases and at J to 1 base, leaving 4 bases not matched to a gene. CDR1 SGHVS and CDR2 FNYEAQ come from the germline V gene. The CDR3 is 17 residues long.

The chain has TRBV12-5 and TRBJ2-6; maybe TRBD2 (7 bases). The V gene's germline CDR1 is LGHNT and CDR2 FRNRAP. The CDR3 length is 20 residues. Deletions cut 0 bases from V and 1 base from J, with 19 bases between. CDR3 in amino acids: CASGLVLFRGGGSGANVLTF. The DNA of the CDR3 is TGTGCTAGTGGTTTGGTACTGTTCCGAGGGGGGGGTTCTGGGGCCAACGTCCTGACTTTC.

The chain employs TRBV11-2 and TRBJ2-2, with D maybe TRBD2 (5 bases). Germline assignment: CDR1 SGHAT and CDR2 FQNNGV. This CDR3 is 19 amino acids long. Trimming removed 0 bases from V and 1 base from J, with 18 bases in between. CDR3: CASSLELSIWTLNTGELFF. The CDR3 bases are TGTGCCAGCAGCTTAGAGCTGAGTATTTGGACTTTGAACACCGGGGAGCTGTTTTTT. Combining the CDR3 with reference TRBV11-2 and TRBJ2-2 gives the whole variable domain EAGVAQSPRYKIIEKRQSVAFWCNPISGHATLYWYQQILGQGPKLLIQFQNNGVVDDSQLPKDRFSAERLKGVDSTLKIQPAKLEDSAVYLCASSLELSIWTLNTGELFFGEGSRLTVL.

This rearrangement joins TRBV11-2 to TRBJ1-3; 7 bases fit TRBD1. Per germline, CDR1 SGHAT and CDR2 FQNNGV. CDR3 size: 15 residues. With 5 bases clipped from V and 4 bases from J, the junction kept 8 bases outside the gene matches. CDR3 in amino acids: CASSPDRVRGNTIYF. The CDR3 DNA follows: TGTGCCAGCAGCCCTGACAGGGTGCGAGGAAACACCATATATTTT.

The rearrangement joins TRBV28 to TRBJ1-2, with D unclear. V gave up 2 bases and J gave up 8 bases, with 24 bases separating them. Germline V gene lookup returns CDR1 MDHEN and CDR2 SYDVKM. The CDR3 loop spans 17 amino acids. The CDR3 region is CASSLGVSGSLERGYTF. The CDR3 DNA reads TGTGCCAGCAGTTTAGGTGTTTCCGGGTCCCTGGAAAGAGGCTACACCTTC.

The chain's CDR3 is CASSLKSSNQPQHF. CDR3 sequence (DNA): TGTGCCAGCAGTTTAAAGAGCAGCAATCAGCCCCAGCATTTT. This sequence joins TRBV27 and TRBJ1-5; D is ambiguous. The CDR3 consists of 14 residues. Germline-derived CDR1 and CDR2 are MNHEY and SMNVEV (reference sequence). V was clipped by 2 bases and J by 1 base, with 6 bases between them.

V and J are TRBV30 and TRBJ2-1; tentatively, D is TRBD1 (6 bases). Germline V gene sequence: CDR1 GTSNPN, CDR2 SVGIG (reference sequence). Trimming shortened V by 6 bases and J by 3 bases, and 15 bases separated the two germline ends. CDR3 length: 14 residues. The CDR3 is CACDQGFGYNEQFF. In DNA, the CDR3 is TGTGCCTGTGATCAGGGGTTCGGCTACAATGAGCAGTTCTTC. Together with reference TRBV30 and TRBJ2-1, the CDR3 gives the full variable domain: SQTIHQWPATLVQPVGSPLSLECTVEGTSNPNLYWYRQAAGRGLQLLFYSVGIGQISSEVPQNLSASRPQDRQFILSSKKLLLSDSGFYLCACDQGFGYNEQFFGPGTRLTVL.

This rearrangement joins TRBV5-6 to TRBJ2-1; 8 bases agree with TRBD1. Germline-derived CDR1 and CDR2 are SGHDT and YYEEEE. With V trimmed by 4 bases and J by 8 bases, 14 bases remained unmatched. The CDR3 consists of 16 residues. The CDR3 spells CASSHPPGQVSYEQFF. Here the CDR3 DNA reads TGTGCCAGCAGCCACCCCCCGGGACAGGTGTCTTATGAGCAGTTCTTC.

The V call is TRBV11-1, the J call TRBJ1-2; no clear D. V was pared by 4 bases and J by 2 bases, with 8 bases between. This CDR3 has 13 amino acids. Germline V gene data show CDR1 as SGHAT and CDR2 as FQDESV (reference sequence). The CDR3 nucleotides read TGTGCCAGCAGCTCTCACGGGAACTATGGCTACACCTTC. Encoded protein: CASSSHGNYGYTF.

The CDR3 reads CASSVAEAYEQYF. The CDR3, as DNA: TGTGCCAGCAGCGTAGCGGAGGCCTACGAGCAGTACTTC. The chain is built from TRBV9 and TRBJ2-7; D is perhaps TRBD2 (5 bases). Trimming shortened V by 0 bases and J by 2 bases, and 6 bases separated the two germline ends. This CDR3 region has 13 residues. Per germline, CDR1 SGDLS and CDR2 YYNGEE.

V gene TRBV5-1 combines with J gene TRBJ2-7; 11 bases line up with TRBD2. V lost 4 bases to trimming and J lost 2 bases; unmatched junction nucleotides: 8. This CDR3 spans 16 amino acids. Germline V gene data show CDR1 as SGHRS and CDR2 as YFSETQ. The CDR3: CASSQNSGRAAYEQYF. CDR3 nucleotides: TGCGCCAGCAGCCAGAATAGCGGGAGGGCTGCCTACGAGCAGTACTTC.

Only one count was recorded for this clone. The V call is TRBV11-2, the J call TRBJ2-1; D unresolved. The V gene lost 5 bases and the J gene lost 8 bases, with 22 bases spanning the gap. The CDR3 has 16 amino acids. Germline CDR1 reads SGHAT; CDR2 reads FQNNGV. CDR3 nucleotides: TGTGCCAGCAGCAGCGTGCTCTGGAGCGTTCGTTATGAGCAGTTCTTC. Amino acids: CASSSVLWSVRYEQFF. Complete variable domain (other parts from reference TRBV11-2 and TRBJ2-1): EAGVAQSPRYKIIEKRQSVAFWCNPISGHATLYWYQQILGQGPKLLIQFQNNGVVDDSQLPKDRFSAERLKGVDSTLKIQPAKLEDSAVYLCASSSVLWSVRYEQFFGPGTRLTVL.

The rearrangement uses TRBV7-9 and TRBJ2-7, with 12 bases identical to TRBD2. Losses at the gene ends were 2 bases for V and 3 bases for J; bases not matched to a gene: 5. Germline V gives CDR1 SEHNR, CDR2 FQNEAQ (reference sequence). CDR3 length: 16 amino acids. The CDR3 nucleotides are TGTGCCAGCAGCTTAACTGGACTAGCGGGGTACTACGAGCAGTACTTC. Amino acids: CASSLTGLAGYYEQYF.

This chain joins TRBV6-6 and TRBJ2-2; the match to TRBD1 covers 7 bases. There are 15 residues in the CDR3. The germline CDR1 and CDR2 sequences are MNHNY and SVGAGI (reference sequence). V gave up 5 bases and J gave up 1 base; unmatched junction bases: 4. The CDR3 loop is CASSPDRENTGELFF. CDR3 in DNA: TGTGCCAGCAGTCCCGACAGGGAGAACACCGGGGAGCTGTTTTTT.

This chain joins TRBV15 and TRBJ2-1; D is possibly TRBD2 (5 bases). Germline V lookup: CDR1 LNHNV, CDR2 YYDKDF (reference sequence). This CDR3 has 13 amino acids. Trimming removed 3 bases from V and 8 bases from J, with 11 bases in between. The CDR3 protein is CATSSRLSHEQFF. Written as DNA, the CDR3 is TGTGCCACCAGCAGTCGACTAAGCCATGAGCAGTTCTTC. Filled out from reference TRBV15 and TRBJ2-1, the complete variable domain reads DAMVIQNPRYQVTQFGKPVTLSCSQTLNHNVMYWYQQKSSQAPKLLFHYYDKDFNNEADTPDNFQSRRPNTSFCFLDIRSPGLGDTAMYLCATSSRLSHEQFFGPGTRLTVL.

This chain uses TRBV29-1 with TRBJ2-7; 10 bases match TRBD1. V shed 4 bases, J shed 6 bases, and the junction held 9 bases outside the gene matches. CDR1 and CDR2 from the germline V gene are SQVTM and ANQGSEA. This CDR3 is 14 amino acids long. CDR3 residues: CSVVSGTGVREQYF. CDR3 DNA sequence: TGCAGCGTTGTCTCCGGGACAGGGGTTCGCGAGCAGTACTTC.

V and J are TRBV5-1 and TRBJ2-3; D perhaps matches TRBD1 (5 bases). The germline gives CDR1 SGHRS, CDR2 YFSETQ. The CDR3 runs 15 residues. The ends were cut back, 2 bases at V and 3 bases at J, with 13 bases in the middle. The DNA for the CDR3 is TGCGCCAGCAGCTTAGGGGAAAGTCAGACAGATACGCAGTATTTT. Protein product: CASSLGESQTDTQYF.

The sample holds a few counts of this clone. V usage is TRBV19 and J usage is TRBJ2-1; 7 nucleotides align to TRBD1. Germline CDR1 and CDR2: LNHDA and SQIVND (reference sequence). The CDR3 has 12 amino acids. V was clipped by 1 base and J by 15 bases; unmatched bases: 6. CDR3 DNA: TGTGCCAGTAGTATAGGATGGACAGGATTGTTCTTC. It codes for CASSIGWTGLFF.

V is TRBV6-6 and J is TRBJ1-5; 9 bases map to TRBD1. The CDR3 is 16 residues long. The germline gives CDR1 MNHNY, CDR2 SVGAGI (reference sequence). V was clipped by 4 bases and J by 7 bases; unmatched bases: 11. The CDR3 coding sequence is TGTGCCAGCAGTTGGGGGACAGGGTCAACAGGGCAGCCCCAGCATTTT. As protein: CASSWGTGSTGQPQHF.

This sequence joins TRBV27 and TRBJ1-2; TRBD1 is a possible D gene (6 bases). V lost 3 bases to trimming and J lost 4 bases, with 18 bases between them. The CDR3 is 16 amino acids. Germline V CDR1 and CDR2: MNHEY, SMNVEV (reference sequence). The chain's CDR3 is CASSFDRPRSAYGYTF. CDR3 coding DNA: TGTGCCAGCAGTTTCGACAGGCCTCGATCTGCCTATGGCTACACCTTC.